This T cell receptor (beta chain) derives from a study of stem cell transplantation in POMP-related autoinflammatory disease. About the study: Defective thymoproteasomes were hypothesized to impair CD8+ T-cell positive selection.

With 5 bases removed from V and 9 bases from J, the gap between germline ends came to 17 bases. In germline, CDR1 is LNHDA, CDR2 SQIVND (reference sequence). This CDR3 comprises 14 residues. As regards this clone: Its antigen is as yet unknown.

Study results and caveats: Patients with PRAID showed a restricted number of unique TRB V-J gene pairings.

Libraries were prepared by immunoSEQ multiplex PCR; TCRdb keeps only in-frame clonotypes and omits some of them. The table has approximately 2,200 clones, around 86% seen once. The TCR was taken from a human patient with POMP-related autoinflammation and immune dysregulation (PRAID). A share of the T cells may be of graft donor origin. The sequences come from Tregs from PBMCs, collected after stem cell transplantation. This chain uses TRBV19 with TRBJ2-1; no reliable D call. The CDR3 DNA follows: TGTGCCAGTAGTTATCGGAGTTCGTTATTTGAGCAGTTCTTC. This gives the protein CASSYRSSLFEQFF. The full variable domain, with the rest looked up from reference TRBV19 and TRBJ2-1, is DGGITQSPKYLFRKEGQNVTLSCEQNLNHDAMYWYRQDPGQGLRLIYYSQIVNDFQKGDIAEGYSVSREKKESFPLTVTSAQKNPTAFYLCASSYRSSLFEQFFGPGTRLTVL.